The following is a T cell receptor beta chain sequence with its context. In its sample, this clonotype comes out as large (0.1 to 1%). One base away there is no much larger clone; base qualities are not given. The data originate from a study of Japanese encephalitis immunity and Zika vaccine responses (dated by TCRdb to the early 2020s). Some background on the complete study: Each included participant got alum-adjuvanted ZPIV three times, at weeks 0, 4 and 28, with every dose being 5.0 ug. A two-dose regimen of JEV vaccine (IXIARO), with doses given 28 days apart, was administered to fewer than 15 participants two to three months before the first ZPIV dose. One dose of YFV vaccine (YF-VAX) was administered before ZPIV to about a dozen participants, and several participants were flavivirus-naive. For TCR sequencing, several representative participants were selected from each pre-vaccination group, and samples were taken at week 0 (after pre-vaccination, before ZPIV) and at week 52. TCR repertoires were also analyzed from three flavivirus-naive individuals at weeks 2, 6 and 52 after starting ZPIV vaccination. Stimulations used ZIKV structural-protein peptide pools split into flavivirus-conserved and non-conserved sets, or JEV or YFV peptides matching the pre-vaccination. ZIKV peptides were 15-mers overlapping by 11 residues, selected for NetMHCpan/NetMHCII-predicted epitopes with affinity below 50 nM. The study tested whether prior Japanese encephalitis virus (JEV) or yellow fever virus (YFV) vaccination shaped CD4 T cell responses to the Zika vaccine. What the research found in general, with its limitations: In JEV-pre-vaccinated donors, the repertoire richness of CD4 T cells responding to conserved ZIKV epitopes decreased significantly after ZPIV. Repertoire similarity across time-points and stimulations was higher in JEV-pre-vaccinated donors than in YFV-pre-vaccinated donors, indicating more clonotypes shared between ZIKV and JEV stimulation. CD8 T cell responses of very low magnitude were detected against ZIKV peptide pools and were observed in only a few individuals. Samples clustered by participant with no similarity between individuals, suggesting no public TCRs were detected. Sample size limitations prevented peptide-pool deconvolution, so the individual peptides driving cross-reactive responses were not identified. Rather than the whole vaccinated cohort, the analysis covered just a subset of trial participants, namely those who received three doses and had adequate samples.

After labeling with CellTrace CFSE, PBMCs were cultured for 6 days in RPMI containing about 7.6% human serum along with peptide pools, each at about 0.98 ug/mL. On a BD FACSAria, proliferating CD4 T cells were sorted without fixation as live CD56-CD19-CD16-CD3+CD4+ CFSE-low cells. The enrolled adults were healthy, and microneutralization screening showed them to be seronegative for ZIKV, JEV, YFV, DENV and WNV. The samples were taken from a phase 1, double-blinded, randomized, placebo-controlled trial testing an alum-adjuvanted Zika purified-inactivated virus (ZPIV) vaccine. Peripheral blood mononuclear cells were isolated using a standard procedure and kept frozen in liquid nitrogen until needed. The method behind the library was 5' RACE. Before sequencing, the TCRbeta libraries were pooled in amounts proportional to the number of cells sorted for each library. Total RNA was extracted from sorted cells with RNAzol RT, and cDNA was synthesized with an oligo(dT) primer and a template-switching oligo. The TCRbeta V-CDR3-J region was amplified by PCR with Kapa HiFi between a SMARTer oligo primer and a TCRbeta constant-region primer. A second PCR added Illumina adaptors and sample-specific index barcodes, with HighPrep bead cleanup and Bioanalyzer confirmation of a roughly 650 bp band. Libraries were sequenced on an Illumina MiSeq with 2x151 bp paired-end reads. In the source study's methods: An in-house Java program demultiplexed the reads, while MiXCR assigned TCRbeta annotations and counted clonotypes. To assess repertoire overlap, Morisita-Horn indices from the R package vegan were used, along with UPGMA clustering and Circos plots of recurring clonotypes. Shannon diversity and richness were normalized to the highest possible value given the input cell numbers, yielding values from 0 to 1. MUSCLE was used to align CDR3beta sequences, SeqinR to compute distances, and R to plot multidimensional scaling. TCRdb ran its own pipeline on the public reads, namely fastp trimming at Q25 and MiXCR clone calling, and kept in-frame beta chains. Each entry merges the rows of one CDR3 protein and shows their most common DNA and genes. TCRdb assigned the V and J calls; the authors' analysis was not used. Across this sample there are approximately 390 distinct CDR3 sequences, with 1.5% to 2% seen only once. Roughly 27% of the sample is in the top ten clones.

Sequencing was performed on antigen-activated CD4+ T cells from blood, cultured, taken during a Zika inactivated vaccine study. This TCR derives from an adult man who received an inactivated Zika virus vaccine.

The CDR3 amino acid sequence is: CASSFETGANTEAFF. The DNA reads as follows: TGTGCCAGCAGCTTCGAGACAGGGGCTAACACTGAAGCTTTCTTT. Here the chain combines TRBV7-9 and TRBJ1-1; 8 bases in between match TRBD1. Looking up the germline V gene (reference sequence) yields CDR1 SEHNR and CDR2 FQNEAQ. The CDR3, from cysteine to phenylalanine, totals 15 residues. The entry retains the CDR3 DNA only, 45 bases that are in frame from base 1. V trim: 3 bases; J trim: 2 bases; unmatched bases: 5.